Listed below are T cell receptor beta chains from one sample, sequenced in a study of OX40 agonist ivuxolimab in advanced cancers. The method was immunoSEQ multiplex PCR; TCRdb's version includes in-frame clones alone and lacks a portion of them. The data show more than 65,000 clones, more than 85% seen once. The material sequenced was CD4+ or CD8+ T cells sorted from blood, taken in a trial of the OX40 agonist ivuxolimab. All receptors derive from an adult with an advanced solid tumor such as melanoma, head and neck, liver or kidney cancer. Both conserved end residues are part of each CDR3. Clone size appears in some rows only: once, few, many, or a class for an expanded clone.

- TRBJ2-4 TRBV29-1 CSAKGVAKNIQYF
once TRBJ2-1 TRBV7-8 CASSLEGAYNEQFF
once TRBJ1-3 TRBV14 CASSQSTGMGGTIYF
- TRBJ2-1 TRBV28 CASSPGLAGVGNEQFF
- TRBJ1-4 TRBV7-8 CASSPGTAMRGEKLFF
- TRBJ2-7 TRBV5-1 CASSSADYEQYF
- TRBJ1-1 TRBV7-2 CASSLSRTEAFF
- TRBJ2-2 TRBV5-4 CASSSRVTGELFF
- TRBJ1-1 TRBV5-1 CASSGQGVVTEAFF
- TRBJ2-7 TRBV10-1 CASSGVAGGAYEQYF
- TRBJ2-7 TRBV7-9 CASSLRGGDEQYF
- TRBJ2-7 TRBV18 CASSQDRIYEQYF
- TRBJ1-5 TRBV19 CASTEREGAGNQPQHF
- TRBJ1-1 TRBV6-6 CASLTGYNTEAFF
- TRBJ1-2 TRBV2 CASSDRGANYGYTF
- TRBJ2-3 TRBV27 CASSQSTDTQYF
- TRBJ2-1 TRBV10-3 CAISPGLAGNEQFF
- TRBJ1-2 TRBV19 CASSISWSGYTF
- TRBJ2-7 TRBV5-1 CASRTTSGTYEQYF
- TRBJ2-6 TRBV6-1 CASSESGANVLTF
- TRBJ1-1 TRBV19 CASSRRRETEAFF
- TRBJ2-7 TRBV4-1 CASSNPASGTYEQYF
- TRBJ1-1 TRBV6-1 CASSRDRALAEAFF
- TRBJ1-2 TRBV7-2 CASSLARGRTGYTF
- TRBJ2-5 TRBV5-8 CASSFGATGGGETQYF
- TRBJ1-2 TRBV6-1 CASSAQRFMMYTF
few TRBJ2-1 TRBV5-1 CASRGLTNEQFF
once TRBJ2-7 TRBV6-5 CASSYRQGTYYEQYF
- TRBJ1-4 TRBV18 CASSLDRGNDEKLFF
once TRBJ2-7 TRBV5-1 CASSLGDTRSYEQYF
- TRBJ2-7 TRBV20-1 CSYYRGLEQYF
- TRBJ1-4 TRBV28 CASKQGGREKLFF
- TRBJ1-3 TRBV5-5 CASSFEGISNTIYF
- TRBJ2-2 TRBV5-1 CASSLGDRDAGELFF
- TRBJ1-1 TRBV6-5 CASRLHPSGMTEAFF
- TRBJ2-3 TRBV5-1 CASSSPLDTQYF
- TRBJ2-3 TRBV19 CASSIDRPSASTDTQYF
- TRBJ2-5 TRBV18 CASSPPFLETQYF
- TRBJ1-5 TRBV7-9 CASSLDLTGGGQPQHF
- TRBJ2-3 TRBV11-2 CASSPEFGTHF
- TRBJ2-5 TRBV7-3 CASSLARTSVETQYF
- TRBJ2-5 TRBV2 CASSEWGETQYF
- TRBJ2-3 TRBV5-1 CASTPGVTDTQYF
once TRBJ2-7 TRBV27 CASSFGTQSLLYEQYF
- TRBJ2-5 TRBV10-3 CAISESTGQETQYF
once TRBJ1-1 TRBV6-1 CASSERPGSGAFF
- TRBJ1-2 TRBV19 CASRKIGLYGYTF
- TRBJ2-6 TRBV19 CASRVRAGANVLTF
- TRBJ2-3 TRBV7-9 CASSQGQGTDTQYF
- TRBJ2-3 TRBV18 CASSPQAGGYTDTQYF
- TRBJ1-6 TRBV6-6 CASSYSPGSPLHF
- TRBJ1-5 TRBV23-1 CASSQSAGTSNQPQHF
- TRBJ1-4 TRBV4-1 CASSQETLSQGLATNEKLFF
- TRBJ2-1 TRBV5-1 CASSAAGGAYNEQFF
- TRBJ2-7 TRBV11-2 CASSPGQGAREQYF
once TRBJ2-7 TRBV6-5 CASSRDRLYEQYF
- TRBJ2-3 TRBV5-1 CASSLDSGMGTDTQYF